The clone carrying this T cell receptor beta chain came up a few times. Assay: immunoSEQ multiplex PCR; the TCRdb copy retains only in-frame clones and omits some. This table holds 450,000 to 600,000 clones, around 90% found once. The participants were between about 18 and 90 years old and came from about two dozen US areas. Categorization into cohorts depended on clinical history that participants reported. This entry is derived from a study of blood T cell repertoires in COVID-19. Background on the study: Material from acute and convalescent COVID-19 was sourced from the United States, Italy and Spain. PBMCs, B-cell-depleted T cells, or T cells were the source of the cDNA or gDNA that made up the material.

The sequence came from a woman aged 18-29 years who had recovered from COVID-19. Sequencing input: PBMCs or T cells enriched from blood (not recorded which).

The CDR3 sequence is CASLGRRSSPGELFF. The DNA for the CDR3 is TGTGCCAGCCTGGGGAGGAGGAGTTCACCGGGGGAGCTGTTTTTT. The chain recombines TRBV7-9 with TRBJ2-2; perhaps TRBD2 as D (6 bases). Germline assignment: CDR1 SEHNR and CDR2 FQNEAQ (reference sequence). This CDR3 spans 15 amino acids. Trimming took 8 bases from V and 8 from J, leaving 21 bases between them.